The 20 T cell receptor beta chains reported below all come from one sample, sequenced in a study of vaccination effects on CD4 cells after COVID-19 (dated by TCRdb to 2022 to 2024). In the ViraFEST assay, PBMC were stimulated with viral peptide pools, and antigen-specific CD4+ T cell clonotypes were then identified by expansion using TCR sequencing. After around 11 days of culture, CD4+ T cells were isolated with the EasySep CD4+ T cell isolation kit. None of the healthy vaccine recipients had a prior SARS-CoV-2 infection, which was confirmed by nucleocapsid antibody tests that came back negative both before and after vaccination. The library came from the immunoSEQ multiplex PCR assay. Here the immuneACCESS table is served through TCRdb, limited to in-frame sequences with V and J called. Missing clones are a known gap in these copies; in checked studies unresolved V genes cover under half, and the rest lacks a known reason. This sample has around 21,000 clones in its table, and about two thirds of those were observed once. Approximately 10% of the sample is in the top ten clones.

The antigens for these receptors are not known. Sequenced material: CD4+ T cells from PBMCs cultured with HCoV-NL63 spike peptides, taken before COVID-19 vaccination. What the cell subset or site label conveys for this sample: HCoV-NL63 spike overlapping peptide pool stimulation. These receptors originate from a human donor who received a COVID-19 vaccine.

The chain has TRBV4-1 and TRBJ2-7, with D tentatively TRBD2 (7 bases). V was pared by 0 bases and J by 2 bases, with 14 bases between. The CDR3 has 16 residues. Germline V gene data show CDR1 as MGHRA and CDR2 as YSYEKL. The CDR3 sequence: CASSQEEGGGAYEQYF. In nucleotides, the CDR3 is TGCGCCAGCAGCCAAGAAGAGGGAGGGGGGGCCTACGAGCAGTACTTC.

The CDR3 sequence is CASSKGDSRNQPQHF. In nucleotides, the CDR3 is TGTGCCAGCAGCAAGGGGGACAGTCGCAATCAGCCCCAGCATTTT. The chain employs TRBV6-5 and TRBJ1-5; 7 bases fit TRBD1. Per the germline V gene, CDR1 is MNHEY and CDR2 is SVGAGI. V shed 6 bases and J 2 bases; nucleotides not matched to a gene: 7. The CDR3 extends over 15 amino acids.

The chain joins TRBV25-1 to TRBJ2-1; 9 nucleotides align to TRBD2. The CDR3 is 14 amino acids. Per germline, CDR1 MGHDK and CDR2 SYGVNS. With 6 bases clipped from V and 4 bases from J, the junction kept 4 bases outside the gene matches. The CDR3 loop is CASREAGGYNEQFF. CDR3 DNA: TGTGCCAGCAGAGAAGCGGGAGGTTACAATGAGCAGTTCTTC.

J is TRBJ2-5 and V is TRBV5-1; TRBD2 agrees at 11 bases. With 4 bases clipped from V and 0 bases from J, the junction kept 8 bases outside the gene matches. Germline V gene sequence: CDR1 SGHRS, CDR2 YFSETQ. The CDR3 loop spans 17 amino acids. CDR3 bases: TGCGCCAGCAGCGCGAGGGGGGGACTAGCGGACCAAGAGACCCAGTACTTC. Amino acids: CASSARGGLADQETQYF.

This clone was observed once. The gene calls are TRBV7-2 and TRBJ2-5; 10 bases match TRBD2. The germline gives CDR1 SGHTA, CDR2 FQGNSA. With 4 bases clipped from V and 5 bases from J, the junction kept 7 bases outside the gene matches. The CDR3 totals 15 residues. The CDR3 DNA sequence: TGTGCCAGCAGCTCAGGCAGCGGGGGGGCGGAGACCCAGTACTTC. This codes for CASSSGSGGAETQYF.

The CDR3 region is CASSPGQARLSGANVLTF. The DNA for the CDR3 is TGTGCCAGCAGCCCCGGACAGGCCCGTCTCTCTGGGGCCAACGTCCTGACTTTC. The genes are TRBV11-2 and TRBJ2-6; the match to TRBD1 covers 7 bases. Germline loops: CDR1 SGHAT, CDR2 FQNNGV. The CDR3 is made up of 18 amino acids. The ends lost 5 bases at V and 0 bases at J; junction bases unmatched: 10.

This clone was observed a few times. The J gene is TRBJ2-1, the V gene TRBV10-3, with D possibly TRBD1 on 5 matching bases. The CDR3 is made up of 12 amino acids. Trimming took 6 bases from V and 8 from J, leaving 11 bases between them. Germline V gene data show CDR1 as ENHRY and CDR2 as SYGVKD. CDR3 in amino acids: CAIRNEGDEQFF. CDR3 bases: TGTGCCATCAGGAACGAAGGGGATGAGCAGTTCTTC.

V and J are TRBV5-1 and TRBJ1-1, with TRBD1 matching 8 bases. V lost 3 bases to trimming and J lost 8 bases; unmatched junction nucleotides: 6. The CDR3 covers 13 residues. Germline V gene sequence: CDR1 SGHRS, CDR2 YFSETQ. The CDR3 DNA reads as TGCGCCAGCAGCTGGGGACAGGTATCCGAAGCTTTCTTT. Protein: CASSWGQVSEAFF.

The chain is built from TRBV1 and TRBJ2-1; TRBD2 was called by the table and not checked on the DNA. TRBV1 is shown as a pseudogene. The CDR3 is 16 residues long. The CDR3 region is CTSSQARSGSSNEQFF. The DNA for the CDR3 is TGCACCAGCAGCCAAGCTAGAAGCGGGAGTTCCAATGAGCAGTTCTTC.

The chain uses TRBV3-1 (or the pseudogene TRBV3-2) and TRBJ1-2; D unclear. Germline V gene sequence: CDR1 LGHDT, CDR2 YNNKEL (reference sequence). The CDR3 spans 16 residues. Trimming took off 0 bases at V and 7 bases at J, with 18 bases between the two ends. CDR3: CASSQDGRILRFGYTF. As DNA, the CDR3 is TGTGCCAGCAGCCAAGATGGCCGGATCTTAAGGTTTGGCTACACCTTC.

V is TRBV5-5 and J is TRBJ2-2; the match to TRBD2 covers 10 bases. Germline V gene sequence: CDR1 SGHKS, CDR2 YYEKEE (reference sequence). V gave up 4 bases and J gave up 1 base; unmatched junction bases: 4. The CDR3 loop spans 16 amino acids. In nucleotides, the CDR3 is TGTGCCAGCAGCCCCGGACTAGCGGAGAACACCGGGGAGCTGTTTTTT. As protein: CASSPGLAENTGELFF.

CDR3 DNA sequence: TGCGCCAGCAGCCAGGAGCCAAACTATGGCTACACCTTC. Translating it yields CASSQEPNYGYTF. This sequence joins TRBV5-1 and TRBJ1-2, with D hard to call. V shed 4 bases and J shed 2 bases, with 9 bases lying between them. Germline V CDR1 and CDR2: SGHRS, YFSETQ. The CDR3 sequence is 13 residues long.

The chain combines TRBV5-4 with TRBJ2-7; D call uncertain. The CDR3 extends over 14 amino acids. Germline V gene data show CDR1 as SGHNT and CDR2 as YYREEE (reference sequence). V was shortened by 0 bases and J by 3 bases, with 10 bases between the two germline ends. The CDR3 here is CASSLDLLSYEQYF. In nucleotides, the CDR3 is TGTGCCAGCAGCTTGGATCTACTGAGCTACGAGCAGTACTTC.

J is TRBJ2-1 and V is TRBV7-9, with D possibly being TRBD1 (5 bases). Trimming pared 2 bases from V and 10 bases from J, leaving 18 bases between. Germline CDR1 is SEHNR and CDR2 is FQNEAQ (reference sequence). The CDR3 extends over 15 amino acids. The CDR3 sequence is CASSLYRLRGGEQFF. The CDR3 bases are TGTGCCAGCAGCTTATATCGGCTAAGGGGTGGAGAGCAGTTCTTC.

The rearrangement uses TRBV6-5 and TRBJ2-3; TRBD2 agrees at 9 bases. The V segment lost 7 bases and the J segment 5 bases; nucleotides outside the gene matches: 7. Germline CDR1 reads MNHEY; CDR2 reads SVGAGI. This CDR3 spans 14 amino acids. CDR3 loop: CASNLAGSGDTQYF. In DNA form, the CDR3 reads TGTGCCAGCAATCTAGCGGGGTCTGGAGATACGCAGTATTTT.

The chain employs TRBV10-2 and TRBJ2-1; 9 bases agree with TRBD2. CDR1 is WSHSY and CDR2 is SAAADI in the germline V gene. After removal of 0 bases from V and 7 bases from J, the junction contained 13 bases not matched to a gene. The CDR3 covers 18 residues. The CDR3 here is CASSESGASGTLLNEQFF. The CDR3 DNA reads TGCGCCAGCAGTGAGTCGGGGGCTAGCGGGACACTATTGAATGAGCAGTTCTTC.

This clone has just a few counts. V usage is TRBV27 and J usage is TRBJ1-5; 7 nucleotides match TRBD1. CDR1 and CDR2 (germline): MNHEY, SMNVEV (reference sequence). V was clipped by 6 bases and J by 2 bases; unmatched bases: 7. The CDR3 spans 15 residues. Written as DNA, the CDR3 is TGTGCCAGCAGAAGGACAGGTGTTGGCAATCAGCCCCAGCATTTT. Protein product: CASRRTGVGNQPQHF.

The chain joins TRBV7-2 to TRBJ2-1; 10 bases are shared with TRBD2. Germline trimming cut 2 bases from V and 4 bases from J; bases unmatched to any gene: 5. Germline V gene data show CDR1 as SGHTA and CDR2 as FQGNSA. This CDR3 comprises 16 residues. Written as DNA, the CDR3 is TGTGCCAGCAGCTTATACACTAGCGGGGCTTACAATGAGCAGTTCTTC. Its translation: CASSLYTSGAYNEQFF. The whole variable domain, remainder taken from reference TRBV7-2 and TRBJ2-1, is GAGVSQSPSNKVTEKGKDVELRCDPISGHTALYWYRQSLGQGLEFLIYFQGNSAPDKSGLPSDRFSAERTGGSVSTLTIQRTQQEDSAVYLCASSLYTSGAYNEQFFGPGTRLTVL.

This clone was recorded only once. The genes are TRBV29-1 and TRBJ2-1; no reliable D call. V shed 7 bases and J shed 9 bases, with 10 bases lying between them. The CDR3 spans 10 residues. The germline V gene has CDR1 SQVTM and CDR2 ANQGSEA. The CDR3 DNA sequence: TGCAGCGGGGGTGGCCTTGAGCAGTTCTTC. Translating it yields CSGGGLEQFF.

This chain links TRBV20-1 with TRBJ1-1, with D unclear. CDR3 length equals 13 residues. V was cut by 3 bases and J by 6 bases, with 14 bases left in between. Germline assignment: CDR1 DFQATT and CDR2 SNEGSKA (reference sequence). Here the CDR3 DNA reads TGCAGTGCTAGTAGCCCCAGCCCTCCTGAAGCTTTCTTT. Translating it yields CSASSPSPPEAFF.